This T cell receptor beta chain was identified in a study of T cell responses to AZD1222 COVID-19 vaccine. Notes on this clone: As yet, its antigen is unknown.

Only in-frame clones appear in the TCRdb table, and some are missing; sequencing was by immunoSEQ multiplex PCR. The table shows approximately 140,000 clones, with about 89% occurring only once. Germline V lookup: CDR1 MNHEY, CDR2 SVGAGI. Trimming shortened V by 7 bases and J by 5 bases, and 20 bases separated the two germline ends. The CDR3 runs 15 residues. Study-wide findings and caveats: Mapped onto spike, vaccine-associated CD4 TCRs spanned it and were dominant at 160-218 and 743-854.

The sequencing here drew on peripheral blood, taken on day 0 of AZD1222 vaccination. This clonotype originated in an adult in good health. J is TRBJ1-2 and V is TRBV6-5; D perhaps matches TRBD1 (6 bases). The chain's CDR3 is CASTSSGQWLYGYTF. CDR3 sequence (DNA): TGTGCCAGCACTAGTTCGGGACAATGGCTTTATGGCTACACCTTC.